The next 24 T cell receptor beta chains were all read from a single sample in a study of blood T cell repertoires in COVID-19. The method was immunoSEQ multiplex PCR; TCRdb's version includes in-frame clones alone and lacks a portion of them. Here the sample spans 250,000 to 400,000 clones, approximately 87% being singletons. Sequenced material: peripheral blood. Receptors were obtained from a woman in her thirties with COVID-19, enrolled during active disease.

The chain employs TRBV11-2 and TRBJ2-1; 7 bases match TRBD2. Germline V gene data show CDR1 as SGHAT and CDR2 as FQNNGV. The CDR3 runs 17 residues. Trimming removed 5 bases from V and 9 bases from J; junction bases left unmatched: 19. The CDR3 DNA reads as TGTGCCAGCAGCGAGAGCCGGGACTACTCTTTCCTTGGTGAGCAGTTCTTC. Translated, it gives CASSESRDYSFLGEQFF.

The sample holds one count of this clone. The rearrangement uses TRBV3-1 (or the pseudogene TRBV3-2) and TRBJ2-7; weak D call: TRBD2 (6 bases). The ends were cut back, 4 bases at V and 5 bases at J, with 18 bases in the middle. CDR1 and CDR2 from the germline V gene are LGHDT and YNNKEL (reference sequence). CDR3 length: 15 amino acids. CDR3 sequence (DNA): TGTGCCAGCAGCCCGACGAGACTAGTCCTGGACGAGCAGTACTTC. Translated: CASSPTRLVLDEQYF.

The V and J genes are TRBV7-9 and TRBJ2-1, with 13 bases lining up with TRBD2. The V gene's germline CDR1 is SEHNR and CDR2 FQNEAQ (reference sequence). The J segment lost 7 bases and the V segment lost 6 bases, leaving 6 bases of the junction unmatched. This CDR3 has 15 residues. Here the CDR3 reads CASRGTSGIYNEQFF. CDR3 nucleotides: TGTGCCAGCAGGGGGACTAGCGGGATATATAATGAGCAGTTCTTC.

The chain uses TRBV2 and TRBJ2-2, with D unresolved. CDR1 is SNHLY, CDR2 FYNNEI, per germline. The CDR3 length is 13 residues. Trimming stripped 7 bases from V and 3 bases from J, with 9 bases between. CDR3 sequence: CASILEYTGELFF. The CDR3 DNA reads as TGTGCCAGCATCCTGGAGTACACCGGGGAGCTGTTTTTT. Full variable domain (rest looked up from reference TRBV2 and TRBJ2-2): EPEVTQTPSHQVTQMGQEVILRCVPISNHLYFYWYRQILGQKVEFLVSFYNNEISEKSEIFDDQFSVERPDGSNFTLKIRSTKLEDSAMYFCASILEYTGELFFGEGSRLTVL.

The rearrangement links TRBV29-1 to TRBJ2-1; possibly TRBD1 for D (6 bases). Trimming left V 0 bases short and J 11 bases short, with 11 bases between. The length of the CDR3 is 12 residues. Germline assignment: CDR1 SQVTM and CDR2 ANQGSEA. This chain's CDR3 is CSVEETQGQQFF. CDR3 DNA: TGCAGCGTTGAAGAAACACAGGGACAGCAGTTCTTC.

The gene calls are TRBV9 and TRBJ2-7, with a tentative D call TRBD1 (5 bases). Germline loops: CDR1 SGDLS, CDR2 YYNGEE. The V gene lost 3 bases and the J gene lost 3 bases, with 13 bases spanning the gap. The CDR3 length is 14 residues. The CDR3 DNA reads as TGTGCCAGCAGCGCTGATTTAACAGGCTACGAGCAGTACTTC. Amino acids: CASSADLTGYEQYF.

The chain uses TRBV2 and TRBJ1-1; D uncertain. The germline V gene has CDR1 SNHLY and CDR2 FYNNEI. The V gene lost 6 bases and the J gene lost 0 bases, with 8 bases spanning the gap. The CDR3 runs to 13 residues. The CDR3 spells CASSASMNTEAFF. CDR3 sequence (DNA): TGTGCCAGCAGCGCGAGCATGAACACTGAAGCTTTCTTT.

The CDR3 DNA reads TGTGCCAGCAGCTCAGGACTAGCGGGAGCTACAGATACGCAGTATTTT. It yields the protein CASSSGLAGATDTQYF. This chain joins TRBV7-3 and TRBJ2-3, with 13 nucleotides matching TRBD2. V lost 4 bases to trimming and J lost 3 bases; unmatched junction nucleotides: 4. The CDR3 has 16 residues. Per the germline V gene, CDR1 is SGHTA and CDR2 is FQGTGA.

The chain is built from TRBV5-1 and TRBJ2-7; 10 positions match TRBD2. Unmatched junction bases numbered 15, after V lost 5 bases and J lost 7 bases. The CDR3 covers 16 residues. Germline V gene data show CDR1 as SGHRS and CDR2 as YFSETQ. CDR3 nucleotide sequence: TGCGCCAGCAGTCAGACAGCGGGGAGCGGGAGGGAAGAGCAGTACTTC. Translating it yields CASSQTAGSGREEQYF.

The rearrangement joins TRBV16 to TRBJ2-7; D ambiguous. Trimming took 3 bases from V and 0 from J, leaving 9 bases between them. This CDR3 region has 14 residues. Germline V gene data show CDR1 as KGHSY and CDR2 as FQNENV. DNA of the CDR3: TGTGCCAGCAGCCATGTACATAACTCCTACGAGCAGTACTTC. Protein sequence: CASSHVHNSYEQYF.

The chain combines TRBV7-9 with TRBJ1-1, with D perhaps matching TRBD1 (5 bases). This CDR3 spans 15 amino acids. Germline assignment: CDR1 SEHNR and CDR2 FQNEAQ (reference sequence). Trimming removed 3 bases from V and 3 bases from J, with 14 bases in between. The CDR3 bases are TGTGCCAGCAGCTTCACGAAGAAGACAGACACTGAAGCTTTCTTT. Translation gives CASSFTKKTDTEAFF.

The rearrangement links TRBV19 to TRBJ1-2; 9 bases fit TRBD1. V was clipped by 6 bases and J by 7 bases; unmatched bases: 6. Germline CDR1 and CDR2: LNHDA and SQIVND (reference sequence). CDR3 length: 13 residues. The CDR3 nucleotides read TGTGCCAGTAGACCCGGGACAGGGCGTGGCTACACCTTC. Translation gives CASRPGTGRGYTF.

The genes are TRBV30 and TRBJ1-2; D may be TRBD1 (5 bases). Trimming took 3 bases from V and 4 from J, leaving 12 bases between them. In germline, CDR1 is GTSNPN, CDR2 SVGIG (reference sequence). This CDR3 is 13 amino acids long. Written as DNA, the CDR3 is TGTGCCTGGAGCGTGGGGGGGTTCTATGGCTACACCTTC. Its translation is CAWSVGGFYGYTF.

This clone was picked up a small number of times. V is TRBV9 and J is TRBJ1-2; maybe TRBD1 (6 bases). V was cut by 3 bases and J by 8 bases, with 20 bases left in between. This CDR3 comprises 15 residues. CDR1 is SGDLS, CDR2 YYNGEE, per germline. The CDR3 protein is CASSAQGPAPGGYTF. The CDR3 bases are TGTGCCAGCAGCGCACAGGGACCGGCCCCGGGGGGCTACACCTTC. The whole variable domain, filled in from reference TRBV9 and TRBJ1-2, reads DSGVTQTPKHLITATGQRVTLRCSPRSGDLSVYWYQQSLDQGLQFLIQYYNGEERAKGNILERFSAQQFPDLHSELNLSSLELGDSALYFCASSAQGPAPGGYTFGSGTRLTVV.

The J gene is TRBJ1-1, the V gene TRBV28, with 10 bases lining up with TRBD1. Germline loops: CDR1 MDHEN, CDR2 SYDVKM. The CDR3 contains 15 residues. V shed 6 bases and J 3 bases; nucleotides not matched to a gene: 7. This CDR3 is CASSPRQGAYTEAFF. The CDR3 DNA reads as TGTGCCAGCAGCCCCAGACAGGGGGCTTACACTGAAGCTTTCTTT.

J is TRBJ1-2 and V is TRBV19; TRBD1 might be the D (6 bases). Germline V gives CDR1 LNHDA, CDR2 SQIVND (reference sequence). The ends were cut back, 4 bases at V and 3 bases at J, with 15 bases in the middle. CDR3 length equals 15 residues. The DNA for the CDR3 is TGTGCCAGTAGTACCCTGGACAGCGTCTACTATGGCTACACCTTC. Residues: CASSTLDSVYYGYTF.

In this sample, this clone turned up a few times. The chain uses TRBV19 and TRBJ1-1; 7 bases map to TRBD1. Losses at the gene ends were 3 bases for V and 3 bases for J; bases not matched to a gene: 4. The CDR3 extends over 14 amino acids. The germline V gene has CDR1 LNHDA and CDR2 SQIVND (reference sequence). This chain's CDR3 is CASSIARGDTEAFF. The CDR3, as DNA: TGTGCCAGTAGTATCGCCAGGGGGGACACTGAAGCTTTCTTT.

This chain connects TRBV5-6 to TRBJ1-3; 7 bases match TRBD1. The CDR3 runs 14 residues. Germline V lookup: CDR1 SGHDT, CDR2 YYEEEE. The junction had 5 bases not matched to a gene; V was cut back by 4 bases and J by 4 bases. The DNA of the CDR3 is TGTGCCAGCAGCCCGACAGGGAGAGGAAACACCATATATTTT. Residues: CASSPTGRGNTIYF. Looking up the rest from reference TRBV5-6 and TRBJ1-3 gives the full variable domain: DAGVTQSPTHLIKTRGQQVTLRCSPKSGHDTVSWYQQALGQGPQFIFQYYEEEERQRGNFPDRFSGHQFPNYSSELNVNALLLGDSALYLCASSPTGRGNTIYFGEGSWLTVV.

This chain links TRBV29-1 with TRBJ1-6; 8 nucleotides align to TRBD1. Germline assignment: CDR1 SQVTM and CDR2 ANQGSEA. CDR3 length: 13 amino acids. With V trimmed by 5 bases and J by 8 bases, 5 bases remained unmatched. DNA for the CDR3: TGCAGCGTTCGACAGGGGCTGGATTCACCCCTCCACTTT. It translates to CSVRQGLDSPLHF.

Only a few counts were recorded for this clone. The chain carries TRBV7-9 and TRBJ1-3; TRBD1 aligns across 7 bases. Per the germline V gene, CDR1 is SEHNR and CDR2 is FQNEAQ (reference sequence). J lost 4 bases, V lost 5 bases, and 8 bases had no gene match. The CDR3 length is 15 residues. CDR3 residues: CASSTPDRKGNTIYF. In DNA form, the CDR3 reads TGTGCCAGCAGCACTCCGGACAGGAAAGGAAACACCATATATTTT.

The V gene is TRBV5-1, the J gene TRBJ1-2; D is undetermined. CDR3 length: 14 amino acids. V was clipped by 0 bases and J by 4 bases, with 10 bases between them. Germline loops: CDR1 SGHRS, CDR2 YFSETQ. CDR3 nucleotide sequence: TGCGCCAGCAGCTTGGAGAAAGCCGCCTATGGCTACACCTTC. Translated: CASSLEKAAYGYTF.

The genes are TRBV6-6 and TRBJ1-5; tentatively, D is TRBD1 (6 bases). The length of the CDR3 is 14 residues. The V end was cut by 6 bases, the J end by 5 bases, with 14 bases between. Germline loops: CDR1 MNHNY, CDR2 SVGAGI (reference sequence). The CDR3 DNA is TGTGCCAGCAGCCAACAGGGTGGGGATCAGCCCCAGCATTTT. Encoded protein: CASSQQGGDQPQHF.

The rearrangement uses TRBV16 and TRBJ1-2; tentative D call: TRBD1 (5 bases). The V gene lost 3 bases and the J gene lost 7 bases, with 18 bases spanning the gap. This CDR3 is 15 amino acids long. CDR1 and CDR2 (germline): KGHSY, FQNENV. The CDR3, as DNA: TGTGCCAGCAGCCACTCTTGGGAAGGGGCGTTTGGCTACACCTTC. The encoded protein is CASSHSWEGAFGYTF.

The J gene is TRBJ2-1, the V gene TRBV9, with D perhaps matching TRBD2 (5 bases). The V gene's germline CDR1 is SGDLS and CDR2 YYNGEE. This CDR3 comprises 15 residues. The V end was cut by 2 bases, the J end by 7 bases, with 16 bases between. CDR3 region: CASSVGAGIGNEQFF. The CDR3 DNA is TGTGCCAGCAGCGTGGGTGCCGGGATAGGAAATGAGCAGTTCTTC.